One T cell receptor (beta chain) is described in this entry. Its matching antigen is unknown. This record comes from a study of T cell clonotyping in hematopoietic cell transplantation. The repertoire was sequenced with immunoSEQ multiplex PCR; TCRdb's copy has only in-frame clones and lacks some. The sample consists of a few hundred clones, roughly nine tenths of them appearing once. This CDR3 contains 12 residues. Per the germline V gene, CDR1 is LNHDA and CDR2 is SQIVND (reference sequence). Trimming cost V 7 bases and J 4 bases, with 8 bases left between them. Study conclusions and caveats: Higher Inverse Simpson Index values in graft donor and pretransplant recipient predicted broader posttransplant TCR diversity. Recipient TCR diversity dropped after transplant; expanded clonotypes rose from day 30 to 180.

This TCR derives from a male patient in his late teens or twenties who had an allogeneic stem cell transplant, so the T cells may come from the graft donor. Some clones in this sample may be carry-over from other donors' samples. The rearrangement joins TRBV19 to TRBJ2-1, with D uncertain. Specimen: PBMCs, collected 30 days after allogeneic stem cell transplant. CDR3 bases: TGTGCCAGTATGAAGGGTTACAATGAGCAGTTCTTC. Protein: CASMKGYNEQFF.